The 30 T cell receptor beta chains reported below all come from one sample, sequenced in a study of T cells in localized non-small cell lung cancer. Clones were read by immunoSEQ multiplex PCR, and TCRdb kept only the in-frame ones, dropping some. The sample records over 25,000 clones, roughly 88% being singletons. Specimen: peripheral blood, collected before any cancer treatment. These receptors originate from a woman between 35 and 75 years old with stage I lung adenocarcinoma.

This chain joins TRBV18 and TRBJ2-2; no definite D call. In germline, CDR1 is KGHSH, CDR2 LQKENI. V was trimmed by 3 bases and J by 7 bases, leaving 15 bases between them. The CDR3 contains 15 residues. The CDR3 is CASSPVKSSNGELFF. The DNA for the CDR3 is TGTGCCAGCTCACCGGTAAAGTCCTCGAACGGGGAGCTGTTTTTT.

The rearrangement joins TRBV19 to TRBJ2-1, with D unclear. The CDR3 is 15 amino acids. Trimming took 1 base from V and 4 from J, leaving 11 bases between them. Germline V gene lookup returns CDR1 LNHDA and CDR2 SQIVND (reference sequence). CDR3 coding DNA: TGTGCCAGTAGTATAGGTCGAGCGCAGTACAATGAGCAGTTCTTC. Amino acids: CASSIGRAQYNEQFF.

The CDR3 DNA is TGTGCCAGCAGCGCACTAAGGACTAGCGGGGGACCTGATACGCAGTATTTT. This translates into CASSALRTSGGPDTQYF. V is TRBV7-9 and J is TRBJ2-3, with 13 bases that match TRBD2. The CDR3 is made up of 17 amino acids. Germline values: CDR1 SEHNR, CDR2 FQNEAQ (reference sequence). V was clipped by 5 bases and J by 6 bases; unmatched bases: 11.

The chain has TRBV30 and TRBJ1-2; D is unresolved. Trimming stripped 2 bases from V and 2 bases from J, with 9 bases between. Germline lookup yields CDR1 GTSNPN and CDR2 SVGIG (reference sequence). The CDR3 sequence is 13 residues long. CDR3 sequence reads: CAWSRTANYGYTF. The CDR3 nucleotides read TGTGCCTGGAGTAGGACGGCCAACTATGGCTACACCTTC.

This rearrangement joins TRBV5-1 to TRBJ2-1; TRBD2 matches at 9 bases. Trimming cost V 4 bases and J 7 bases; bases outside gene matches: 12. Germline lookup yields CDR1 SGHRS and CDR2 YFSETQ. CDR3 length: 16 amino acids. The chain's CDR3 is CASSLGIVAGGNEQFF. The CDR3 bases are TGCGCCAGCAGCCTTGGGATAGTTGCGGGAGGGAATGAGCAGTTCTTC. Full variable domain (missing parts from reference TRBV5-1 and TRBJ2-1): KAGVTQTPRYLIKTRGQQVTLSCSPISGHRSVSWYQQTPGQGLQFLFEYFSETQRNKGNFPGRFSGRQFSNSRSEMNVSTLELGDSALYLCASSLGIVAGGNEQFFGPGTRLTVL.

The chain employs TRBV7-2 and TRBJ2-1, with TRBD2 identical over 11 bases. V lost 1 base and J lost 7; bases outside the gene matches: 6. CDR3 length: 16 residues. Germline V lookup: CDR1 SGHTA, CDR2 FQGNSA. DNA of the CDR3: TGTGCCAGCAGCTTAGGGGCTAGCGGGGGGAGGAATGAGCAGTTCTTC. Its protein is CASSLGASGGRNEQFF.

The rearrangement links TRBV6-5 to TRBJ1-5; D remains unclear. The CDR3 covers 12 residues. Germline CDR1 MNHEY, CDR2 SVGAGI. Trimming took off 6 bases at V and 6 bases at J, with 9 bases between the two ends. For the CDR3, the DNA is TGTGCCAGCAGCACTAGGAGTCAGCCCCAGCATTTT. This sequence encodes CASSTRSQPQHF.

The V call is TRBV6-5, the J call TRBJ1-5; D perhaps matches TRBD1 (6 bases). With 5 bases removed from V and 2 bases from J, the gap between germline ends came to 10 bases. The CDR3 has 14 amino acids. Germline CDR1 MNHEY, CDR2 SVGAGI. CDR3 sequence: CASSTGIGNQPQHF. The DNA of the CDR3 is TGTGCCAGCAGTACAGGGATTGGCAATCAGCCCCAGCATTTT.

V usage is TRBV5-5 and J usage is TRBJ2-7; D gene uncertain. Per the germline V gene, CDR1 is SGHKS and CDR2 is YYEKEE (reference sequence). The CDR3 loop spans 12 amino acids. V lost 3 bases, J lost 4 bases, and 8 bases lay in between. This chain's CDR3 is CASSYPEYEQYF. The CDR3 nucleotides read TGTGCCAGCAGCTACCCGGAATACGAGCAGTACTTC. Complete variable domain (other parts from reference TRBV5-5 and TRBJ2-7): DAGVTQSPTHLIKTRGQQVTLRCSPISGHKSVSWYQQVLGQGPQFIFQYYEKEERGRGNFPDRFSARQFPNYSSELNVNALLLGDSALYLCASSYPEYEQYFGPGTRLTVT.

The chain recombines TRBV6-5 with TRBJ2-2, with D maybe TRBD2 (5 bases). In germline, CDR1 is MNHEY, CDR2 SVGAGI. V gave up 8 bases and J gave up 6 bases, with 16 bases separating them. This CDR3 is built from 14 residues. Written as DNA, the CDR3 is TGTGCCAGCCTCCCCGGAGGAGTGTCCGGGGAGCTGTTTTTT. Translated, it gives CASLPGGVSGELFF.

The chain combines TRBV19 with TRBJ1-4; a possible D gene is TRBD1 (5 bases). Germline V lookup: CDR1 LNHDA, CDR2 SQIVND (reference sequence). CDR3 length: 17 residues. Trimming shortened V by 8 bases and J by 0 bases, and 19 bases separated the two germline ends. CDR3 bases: TGTGCCAGTTCCACCCGGGGCAGCAAAGCAACTAATGAAAAACTGTTTTTT. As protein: CASSTRGSKATNEKLFF.

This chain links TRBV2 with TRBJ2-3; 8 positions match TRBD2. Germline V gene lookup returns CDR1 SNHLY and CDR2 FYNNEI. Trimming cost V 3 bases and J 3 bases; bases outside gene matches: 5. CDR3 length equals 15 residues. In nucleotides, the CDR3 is TGTGCCAGCAGTGATAGCGGGATGGGTACAGATACGCAGTATTTT. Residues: CASSDSGMGTDTQYF.

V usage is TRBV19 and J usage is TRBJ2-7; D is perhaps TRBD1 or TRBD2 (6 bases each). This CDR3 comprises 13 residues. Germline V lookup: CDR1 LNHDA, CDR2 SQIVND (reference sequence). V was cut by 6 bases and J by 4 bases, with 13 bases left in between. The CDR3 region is CASRPRGGYEQYF. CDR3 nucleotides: TGTGCCAGTAGGCCCAGAGGGGGGTACGAGCAGTACTTC.

CDR3 nucleotide sequence: TGTGCCAGCAGCCTGGACGGTTACGAGCAGTACTTC. It codes for CASSLDGYEQYF. The rearrangement uses TRBV6-6 and TRBJ2-7; D unclear. CDR1 is MNHNY and CDR2 is SVGAGI in the germline V gene (reference sequence). V was shortened by 6 bases and J by 4 bases, with 10 bases between the two germline ends. The CDR3 extends over 12 amino acids.

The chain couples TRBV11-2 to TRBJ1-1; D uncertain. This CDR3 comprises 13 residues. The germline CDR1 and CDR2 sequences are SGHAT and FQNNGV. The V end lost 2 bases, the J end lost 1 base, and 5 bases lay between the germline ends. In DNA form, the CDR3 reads TGTGCCAGCAGCTTACTTGGGAACACTGAAGCTTTCTTT. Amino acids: CASSLLGNTEAFF.

The CDR3, as DNA: TGTGCCAGCAGCTTAAGGACCAATGAGCAGTTCTTC. Its protein product is CASSLRTNEQFF. The chain links TRBV11-2 to TRBJ2-1, with no clear D. The ends were cut back, 2 bases at V and 6 bases at J, with 5 bases in the middle. Per germline, CDR1 SGHAT and CDR2 FQNNGV. The CDR3 sequence is 12 residues long.

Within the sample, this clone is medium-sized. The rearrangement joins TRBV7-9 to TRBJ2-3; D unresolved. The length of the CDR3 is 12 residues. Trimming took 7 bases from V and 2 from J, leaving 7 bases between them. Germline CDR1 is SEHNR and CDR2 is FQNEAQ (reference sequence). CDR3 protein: CASTQFTDTQYF. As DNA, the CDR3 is TGTGCCAGCACTCAATTCACAGATACGCAGTATTTT.

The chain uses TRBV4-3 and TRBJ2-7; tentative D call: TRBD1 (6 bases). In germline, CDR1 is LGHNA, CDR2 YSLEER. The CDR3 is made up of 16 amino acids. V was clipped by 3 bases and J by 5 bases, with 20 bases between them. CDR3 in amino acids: CASSHGTGFLGHEQYF. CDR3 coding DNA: TGCGCCAGCAGCCATGGAACAGGGTTTCTGGGTCACGAGCAGTACTTC.

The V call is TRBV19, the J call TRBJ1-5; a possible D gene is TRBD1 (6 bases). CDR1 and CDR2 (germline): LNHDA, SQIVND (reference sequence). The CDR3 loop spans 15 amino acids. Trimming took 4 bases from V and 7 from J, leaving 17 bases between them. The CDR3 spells CASSKEGEVWQPQHF. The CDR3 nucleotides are TGTGCCAGTAGTAAAGAGGGGGAGGTATGGCAGCCCCAGCATTTT.

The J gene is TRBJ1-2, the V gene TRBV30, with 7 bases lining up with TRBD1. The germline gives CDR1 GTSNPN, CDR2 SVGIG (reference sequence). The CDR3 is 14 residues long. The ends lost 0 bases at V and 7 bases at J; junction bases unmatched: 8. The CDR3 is CAWSVHGKGAGYTF. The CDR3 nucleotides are TGTGCCTGGAGTGTACATGGGAAGGGGGCTGGCTACACCTTC.

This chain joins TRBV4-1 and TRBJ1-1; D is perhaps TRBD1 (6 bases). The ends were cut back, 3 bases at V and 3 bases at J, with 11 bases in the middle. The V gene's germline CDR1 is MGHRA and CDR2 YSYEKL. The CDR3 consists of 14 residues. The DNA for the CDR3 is TGCGCCAGCAGCCACGGTTCAGGGGACACTGAAGCTTTCTTT. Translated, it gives CASSHGSGDTEAFF.

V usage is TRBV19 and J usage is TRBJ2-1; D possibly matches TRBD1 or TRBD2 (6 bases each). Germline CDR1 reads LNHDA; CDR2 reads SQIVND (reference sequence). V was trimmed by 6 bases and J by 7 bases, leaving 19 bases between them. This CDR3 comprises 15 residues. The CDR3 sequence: CASSLKRERGNEQFF. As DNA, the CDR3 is TGTGCCAGTAGCCTAAAACGGGAGAGGGGGAATGAGCAGTTCTTC.

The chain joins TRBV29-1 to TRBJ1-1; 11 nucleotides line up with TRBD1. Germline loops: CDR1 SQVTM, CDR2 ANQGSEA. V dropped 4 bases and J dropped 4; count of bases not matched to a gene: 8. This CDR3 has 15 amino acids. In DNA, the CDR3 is TGCAGCGTTGCTGGAAGGACAGGGGGCGTCACTGAAGCTTTCTTT. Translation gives CSVAGRTGGVTEAFF.

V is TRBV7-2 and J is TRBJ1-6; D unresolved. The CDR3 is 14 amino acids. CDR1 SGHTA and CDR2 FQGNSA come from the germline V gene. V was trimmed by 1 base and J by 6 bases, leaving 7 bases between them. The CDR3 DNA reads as TGTGCCAGCAGCTTAGTCGGCGCTAATTCACCCCTCCACTTT. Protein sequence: CASSLVGANSPLHF.

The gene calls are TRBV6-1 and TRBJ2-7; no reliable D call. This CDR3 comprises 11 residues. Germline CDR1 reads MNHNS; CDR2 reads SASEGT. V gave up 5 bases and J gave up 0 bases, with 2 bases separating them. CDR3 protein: CASSTSYEQYF. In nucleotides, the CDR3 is TGTGCCAGCAGTACCTCCTACGAGCAGTACTTC.

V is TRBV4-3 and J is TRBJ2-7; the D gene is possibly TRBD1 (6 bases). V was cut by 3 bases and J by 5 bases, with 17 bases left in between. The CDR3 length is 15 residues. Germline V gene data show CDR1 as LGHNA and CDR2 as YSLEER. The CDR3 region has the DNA TGCGCCAGCAGCCAGTACAGGGCTGGGGACCACGAGCAGTACTTC. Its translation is CASSQYRAGDHEQYF.

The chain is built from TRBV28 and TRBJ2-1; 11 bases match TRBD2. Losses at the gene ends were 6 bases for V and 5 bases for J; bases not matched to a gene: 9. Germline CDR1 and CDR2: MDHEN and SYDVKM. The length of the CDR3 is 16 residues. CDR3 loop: CASSPSGGPSHNEQFF. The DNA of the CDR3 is TGTGCCAGCAGCCCTAGCGGGGGGCCGTCCCACAATGAGCAGTTCTTC.

This CDR3 reads CAWGQGVLAGGNTIYF. Here the CDR3 DNA reads TGTGCCTGGGGACAGGGTGTCTTAGCAGGCGGAAACACCATATATTTT. The chain combines TRBV30 with TRBJ1-3; 8 bases line up with TRBD1. The CDR3 totals 16 residues. V gave up 5 bases and J gave up 4 bases; unmatched junction bases: 13. Germline CDR1 reads GTSNPN; CDR2 reads SVGIG (reference sequence).

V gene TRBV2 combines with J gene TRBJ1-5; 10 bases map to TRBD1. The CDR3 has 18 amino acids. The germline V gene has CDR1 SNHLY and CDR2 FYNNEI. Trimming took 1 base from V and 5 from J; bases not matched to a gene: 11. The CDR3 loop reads CASSEGVGQGGGDQPQHF. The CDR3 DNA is TGTGCCAGCAGTGAAGGAGTTGGACAGGGGGGAGGCGATCAGCCCCAGCATTTT. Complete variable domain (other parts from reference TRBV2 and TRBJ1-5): EPEVTQTPSHQVTQMGQEVILRCVPISNHLYFYWYRQILGQKVEFLVSFYNNEISEKSEIFDDQFSVERPDGSNFTLKIRSTKLEDSAMYFCASSEGVGQGGGDQPQHFGDGTRLSIL.

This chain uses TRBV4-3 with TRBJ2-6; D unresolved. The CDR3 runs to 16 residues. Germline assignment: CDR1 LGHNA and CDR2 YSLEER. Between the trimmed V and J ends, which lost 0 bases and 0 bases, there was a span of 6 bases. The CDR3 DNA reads TGCGCCAGCAGCCAAGATGCCCACTCTGGGGCCAACGTCCTGACTTTC. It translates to CASSQDAHSGANVLTF.